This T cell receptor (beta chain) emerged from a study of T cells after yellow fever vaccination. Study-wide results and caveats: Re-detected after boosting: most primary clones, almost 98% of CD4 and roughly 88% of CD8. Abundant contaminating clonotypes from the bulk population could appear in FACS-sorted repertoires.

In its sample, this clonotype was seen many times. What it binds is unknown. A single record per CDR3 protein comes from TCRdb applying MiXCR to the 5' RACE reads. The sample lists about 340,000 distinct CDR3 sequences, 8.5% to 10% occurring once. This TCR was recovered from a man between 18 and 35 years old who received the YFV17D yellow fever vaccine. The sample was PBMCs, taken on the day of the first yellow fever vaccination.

The CDR3 coding sequence is TGCAGTGCTAGAGAATATGGTCAGCCCCAGCATTTT. Translating it yields CSAREYGQPQHF. The J gene is TRBJ1-5, the V gene TRBV20-1; unclear D gene. The CDR3 spans 12 residues. From germline, CDR1 is DFQATT and CDR2 SNEGSKA (reference sequence). V was cut by 0 bases and J by 6 bases, with 6 bases left in between.